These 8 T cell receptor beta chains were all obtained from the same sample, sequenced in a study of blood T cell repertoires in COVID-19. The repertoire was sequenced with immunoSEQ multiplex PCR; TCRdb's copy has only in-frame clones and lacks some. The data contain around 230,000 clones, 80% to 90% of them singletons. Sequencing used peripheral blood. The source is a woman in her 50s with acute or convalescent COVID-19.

DNA for the CDR3: TGTGCCAGCACCGAGCGAATGTCTACAGAGCAGTACTTC. This encodes CASTERMSTEQYF. The chain joins TRBV6-5 to TRBJ2-7; no firm D call. The germline V gene encodes CDR1 MNHEY and CDR2 SVGAGI. Trimming removed 7 bases at V and 7 bases at J, with 17 bases between. This CDR3 has 13 amino acids.

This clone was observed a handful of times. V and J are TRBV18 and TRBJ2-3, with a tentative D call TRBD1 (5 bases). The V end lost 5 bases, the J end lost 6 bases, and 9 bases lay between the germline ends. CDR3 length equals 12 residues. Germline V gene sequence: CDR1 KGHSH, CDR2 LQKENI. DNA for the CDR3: TGTGCCAGCTCATACTCAGGGGATACGCAGTATTTT. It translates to CASSYSGDTQYF.

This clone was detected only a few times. This CDR3 reads CASSSSGAGGSYEQYF. CDR3 nucleotides: TGTGCCAGCAGCTCAAGTGGGGCGGGAGGCTCCTACGAGCAGTACTTC. J is TRBJ2-7 and V is TRBV7-2; 8 nucleotides align to TRBD2. Looked up from germline, CDR1 is SGHTA and CDR2 is FQGNSA. V dropped 4 bases and J dropped 0; count of bases not matched to a gene: 8. This CDR3 is built from 16 residues.

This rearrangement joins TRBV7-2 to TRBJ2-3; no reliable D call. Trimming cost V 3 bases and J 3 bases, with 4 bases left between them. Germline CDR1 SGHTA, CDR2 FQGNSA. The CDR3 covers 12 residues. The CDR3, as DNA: TGTGCCAGCAGCTTTGTAACAGATACGCAGTATTTT. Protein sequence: CASSFVTDTQYF.

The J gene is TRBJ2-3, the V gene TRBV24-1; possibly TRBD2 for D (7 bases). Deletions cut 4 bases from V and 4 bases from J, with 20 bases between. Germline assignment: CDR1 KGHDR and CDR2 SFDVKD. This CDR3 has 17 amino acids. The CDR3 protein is CATSDPRTKGGADTQYF. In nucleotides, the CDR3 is TGTGCCACCAGTGACCCCCGGACTAAAGGGGGGGCAGATACGCAGTATTTT.

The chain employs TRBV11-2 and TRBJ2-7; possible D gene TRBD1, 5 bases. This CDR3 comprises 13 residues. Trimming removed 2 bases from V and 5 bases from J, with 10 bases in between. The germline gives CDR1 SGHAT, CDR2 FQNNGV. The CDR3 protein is CASSLIQGDEQYF. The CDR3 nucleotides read TGTGCCAGCAGCTTAATCCAGGGCGACGAGCAGTACTTC.

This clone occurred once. The chain's CDR3 is CASSPVDRGWNSPLHF. CDR3 sequence (DNA): TGTGCCAGTAGTCCAGTGGACAGGGGTTGGAATTCACCCCTCCACTTT. The chain uses TRBV19 and TRBJ1-6; 9 bases agree with TRBD1. The CDR3 is 16 amino acids. After removal of 5 bases from V and 7 bases from J, the junction contained 9 bases not matched to a gene. Germline loops: CDR1 LNHDA, CDR2 SQIVND (reference sequence).

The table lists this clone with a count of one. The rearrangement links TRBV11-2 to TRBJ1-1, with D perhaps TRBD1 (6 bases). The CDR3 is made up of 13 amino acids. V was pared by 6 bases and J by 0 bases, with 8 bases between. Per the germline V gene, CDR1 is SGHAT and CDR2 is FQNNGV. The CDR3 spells CASRQGVNTEAFF. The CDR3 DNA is TGTGCCAGCAGACAGGGCGTGAACACTGAAGCTTTCTTT.